The 30 T cell receptor beta chains given below trace back to one sample, sequenced in a study of response to subunit inactivated influenza vaccine. TCRdb fed the RT-PCR reads into MiXCR, producing one record per CDR3 protein. This sample yields 500,000 or so distinct CDR3 sequences, of which about 17% are seen a single time; less than 4% belongs to the top ten. Sequenced here: CD4+ T cells sorted from PBMCs, sampled around 25 months after vaccination. All receptors derive from a man in his fifties or sixties who received an inactivated influenza vaccine.

This clonotype was counted only a few times. The V call is TRBV29-1, the J call TRBJ2-3, with TRBD2 identical over 12 bases. After removal of 7 bases from V and 6 bases from J, the junction contained 8 bases not matched to a gene. The CDR3 has 14 residues. Germline loops: CDR1 SQVTM, CDR2 ANQGSEA. As DNA, the CDR3 is TGCAGCGCGTCTAGCGGGAGGGCCGGGGATACGCAGTATTTT. Its translation: CSASSGRAGDTQYF.

The chain has TRBV7-9 and TRBJ1-2; D is possibly TRBD1 (5 bases). The CDR3 is 14 residues long. CDR1 and CDR2 from the germline V gene are SEHNR and FQNEAQ (reference sequence). Between the trimmed V and J ends, which lost 5 bases and 7 bases, there was a span of 17 bases. The CDR3 sequence is CASSPRAGVGGYTF. CDR3 bases: TGTGCCAGCAGCCCCAGGGCGGGGGTCGGTGGCTACACCTTC.

This clonotype turned up a few times. The chain recombines TRBV28 with TRBJ1-5, with unresolved D. With 8 bases removed from V and 3 bases from J, the gap between germline ends came to 14 bases. This CDR3 has 14 residues. Per germline, CDR1 MDHEN and CDR2 SYDVKM. CDR3 sequence: CASHGYTNNQPQHF. The CDR3 region has the DNA TGTGCCAGCCACGGATATACAAACAATCAGCCCCAGCATTTT. The full variable domain, rest sourced from reference TRBV28 and TRBJ1-5, is DVKVTQSSRYLVKRTGEKVFLECVQDMDHENMFWYRQDPGLGLRLIYFSYDVKMKEKGDIPEGYSVSREKKERFSLILESASTNQTSMYLCASHGYTNNQPQHFGDGTRLSIL.

This clonotype was counted a single time. The V call is TRBV20-1, the J call TRBJ2-7; 9 bases are shared with TRBD2. Germline trimming cut 4 bases from V and 2 bases from J; bases unmatched to any gene: 6. The V gene's germline CDR1 is DFQATT and CDR2 SNEGSKA (reference sequence). CDR3 length equals 14 residues. This CDR3 is CSANDLAGTYEQYF. CDR3 bases: TGCAGTGCTAACGATCTAGCGGGGACCTACGAGCAGTACTTC.

This chain uses TRBV3-1 with TRBJ1-2; 7 nucleotides agree with TRBD1. The CDR3 spans 14 residues. Germline assignment: CDR1 LGHDT and CDR2 YNNKEL (reference sequence). V shed 4 bases and J 0 bases; nucleotides not matched to a gene: 2. CDR3: CASSRQGSNYGYTF. CDR3 DNA: TGTGCCAGCAGCCGACAGGGCTCTAACTATGGCTACACCTTC.

The J gene is TRBJ2-1, the V gene TRBV7-9; no clear D gene. In germline, CDR1 is SEHNR, CDR2 FQNEAQ (reference sequence). V was shortened by 5 bases and J by 6 bases, with 11 bases between the two germline ends. This CDR3 has 13 amino acids. As DNA, the CDR3 is TGTGCCAGCAGCCAACCACTGACCAATGAGCAGTTCTTC. Translating it yields CASSQPLTNEQFF.

V is TRBV20-1 and J is TRBJ1-2; the D gene is possibly TRBD1 (6 bases). Germline-derived CDR1 and CDR2 are DFQATT and SNEGSKA (reference sequence). V lost 0 bases and J 6 bases, leaving 20 bases between the germline ends. The CDR3 length is 16 residues. The CDR3 DNA is TGCAGTGCTAGAGAAGGGGGAAAGGCTTCAATCAATGGCTACACCTTC. It yields the protein CSAREGGKASINGYTF.

This chain uses TRBV3-1 with TRBJ1-5, with 7 positions matching TRBD1. The CDR3 sequence is 15 residues long. Germline V CDR1 and CDR2: LGHDT, YNNKEL (reference sequence). The junction had 7 bases not matched to a gene; V was cut back by 7 bases and J by 1 base. The CDR3 DNA sequence: TGTGCCAGCACAACGGAGGGACAGAGCAATCAGCCCCAGCATTTT. Protein: CASTTEGQSNQPQHF.

This clonotype turned up a few times. The chain joins TRBV6-5 to TRBJ1-5; possible D gene TRBD1, 5 bases. V was trimmed by 2 bases and J by 6 bases, leaving 17 bases between them. Germline CDR1 and CDR2: MNHEY and SVGAGI. CDR3 length: 16 amino acids. The chain's CDR3 is CASSYPPQGGAQPQHF. In DNA form, the CDR3 reads TGTGCCAGCAGTTACCCCCCCCAGGGAGGTGCTCAGCCCCAGCATTTT.

This rearrangement joins TRBV2 to TRBJ2-3; D is unresolved. Germline CDR1 is SNHLY and CDR2 is FYNNEI. V lost 11 bases to trimming and J lost 2 bases, with 17 bases between them. The length of the CDR3 is 14 residues. CDR3 nucleotides: TGTGCCGTCAGGCCCCGCGCCCTCACAGATACGCAGTATTTT. It encodes CAVRPRALTDTQYF.

This clonotype occurred a few times. V is TRBV28 and J is TRBJ2-4, with no clear D. The V end lost 10 bases, the J end lost 13 bases, and 17 bases lay between the germline ends. Germline CDR1 MDHEN, CDR2 SYDVKM. CDR3 length: 11 residues. CDR3 coding DNA: TGTGCCACCCATTCCCTGACGTTACAGTACTTC. It yields the protein CATHSLTLQYF.

The genes are TRBV20-1 and TRBJ2-3; D unclear. The CDR3 sequence is 12 residues long. The germline V and J ends were trimmed by 3 bases and 4 bases, with 8 bases remaining between them. The germline V gene encodes CDR1 DFQATT and CDR2 SNEGSKA (reference sequence). The CDR3 coding sequence is TGCAGTGCTAGTGACGGGCCAGATACGCAGTATTTT. Translation gives CSASDGPDTQYF.

This clonotype was detected ten times or more. The V call is TRBV5-1, the J call TRBJ2-3; D is perhaps TRBD1 (5 bases). The V end was cut by 0 bases, the J end by 0 bases, with 11 bases between. Germline V gene sequence: CDR1 SGHRS, CDR2 YFSETQ. This CDR3 has 16 residues. The CDR3, as DNA: TGCGCCAGCAGCTTGGTTCCAGGGATTAGCACAGATACGCAGTATTTT. Its translation is CASSLVPGISTDTQYF.

This clonotype showed up many times. V gene TRBV12-3 or TRBV12-4 combines with J gene TRBJ2-3, with D perhaps matching TRBD1 (6 bases). The germline V and J ends were trimmed by 7 bases and 5 bases, with 16 bases remaining between them. There are 14 residues in the CDR3. This CDR3 is CASTPRTVRDTQYF. DNA for the CDR3: TGTGCCAGCACCCCTAGGACAGTCCGAGATACGCAGTATTTT.

The V call is TRBV4-2, the J call TRBJ1-1, with D possibly TRBD1 on 5 matching bases. Germline V lookup: CDR1 LGHNA, CDR2 YNFKEQ. Trimming took 3 bases from V and 11 from J, leaving 19 bases between them. The CDR3 is 14 residues long. The CDR3 DNA is TGTGCCAGCAGCCAGCAAGACAGCTTTGATCTCGCTTTCTTT. Translated, it gives CASSQQDSFDLAFF.

CDR3 sequence (DNA): TGTGCCAGCAGCCCACTAGGGGGCTATGAGCAGTTCTTC. It codes for CASSPLGGYEQFF. The V and J genes are TRBV12-3 or TRBV12-4 and TRBJ2-1; 7 positions agree with TRBD1. The V gene end was trimmed by 6 bases and the J gene end by 8 bases; junction bases not matched to a gene: 7. This CDR3 spans 13 amino acids.

V usage is TRBV30 and J usage is TRBJ1-1, with a possible D match to TRBD1 (6 bases). CDR3 length: 13 residues. V shed 5 bases and J shed 0 bases, with 10 bases lying between them. The germline gives CDR1 GTSNPN, CDR2 SVGIG (reference sequence). The CDR3 region is CAWLGTMNTEAFF. The CDR3 DNA follows: TGTGCCTGGCTCGGGACAATGAACACTGAAGCTTTCTTT.

This chain connects TRBV7-2 to TRBJ2-5; 7 bases are shared with TRBD1. CDR3 length: 14 amino acids. Germline trimming cut 5 bases from V and 1 base from J; bases unmatched to any gene: 4. CDR1 and CDR2 (germline): SGHTA, FQGNSA. The CDR3 reads CASSRTGTQETQYF. The CDR3 coding sequence is TGTGCCAGCAGCCGGACAGGAACCCAAGAGACCCAGTACTTC.

This clonotype was observed a handful of times. CDR3 nucleotide sequence: TGTGCCAGCAGTTTATGGGCGTCCCAAGAGACCCAGTACTTC. Residues: CASSLWASQETQYF. The chain couples TRBV12-3 or TRBV12-4 to TRBJ2-5; D is uncertain. The CDR3 covers 14 residues. V was clipped by 2 bases and J by 1 base, with 8 bases between them.

In its sample, this clonotype was seen a few times. The gene calls are TRBV10-3 and TRBJ2-1; D perhaps matches TRBD2 (6 bases). The V and J ends lost 3 bases and 5 bases respectively, with 14 bases between them. CDR3 size: 15 residues. Looked up from germline, CDR1 is ENHRY and CDR2 is SYGVKD. This CDR3 is CAISDRGSRDNEQFF. The CDR3 bases are TGTGCCATCAGTGACCGGGGGAGTAGAGACAATGAGCAGTTCTTC.

The rearrangement uses TRBV27 and TRBJ2-7, with D unresolved. Germline CDR1 MNHEY, CDR2 SMNVEV (reference sequence). The ends were cut back, 6 bases at V and 6 bases at J, with 12 bases in the middle. The CDR3 is 12 amino acids. The CDR3 nucleotides are TGTGCCAGCAGCTCCCCAGTTAGCGAGCAGTACTTC. Protein product: CASSSPVSEQYF.

This sequence joins TRBV28 and TRBJ1-1; 7 bases align to TRBD1. Germline V lookup: CDR1 MDHEN, CDR2 SYDVKM. Losses at the gene ends were 11 bases for V and 4 bases for J; bases not matched to a gene: 7. CDR3 length: 12 residues. For the CDR3, the DNA is TGTGCCGGAAGACAGGGCCCCACTGAAGCTTTCTTT. Its protein is CAGRQGPTEAFF. The whole variable domain, filled in from reference TRBV28 and TRBJ1-1, reads DVKVTQSSRYLVKRTGEKVFLECVQDMDHENMFWYRQDPGLGLRLIYFSYDVKMKEKGDIPEGYSVSREKKERFSLILESASTNQTSMYLCAGRQGPTEAFFGQGTRLTVV.

This clonotype was observed once. This chain connects TRBV12-3 or TRBV12-4 to TRBJ2-7; 12 bases align to TRBD2. The CDR3 runs to 19 residues. After removal of 2 bases from V and 0 bases from J, the junction contained 11 bases not matched to a gene. CDR3: CASSLRGTSGYRSSYEQYF. The CDR3 bases are TGTGCCAGCAGTTTAAGGGGGACTAGCGGGTACAGGAGCTCCTACGAGCAGTACTTC.

The V call is TRBV15, the J call TRBJ2-1, with a weak D call TRBD2 (5 bases). The CDR3 covers 12 residues. Between the trimmed V and J ends, which lost 9 bases and 4 bases, there was a span of 10 bases. Germline V lookup: CDR1 LNHNV, CDR2 YYDKDF (reference sequence). The CDR3 region is CATLASYNEQFF. DNA of the CDR3: TGTGCCACGCTAGCTTCTTACAATGAGCAGTTCTTC.

This clonotype was seen ten or more times. The chain uses TRBV12-3 or TRBV12-4 and TRBJ2-1; a possible D gene is TRBD2 (5 bases). The V gene lost 1 base and the J gene lost 13 bases, with 14 bases spanning the gap. This CDR3 spans 13 amino acids. CDR3 DNA: TGTGCCAGCAGTTTAGTCCCGAATACGGGACAGTTCTTC. This gives the protein CASSLVPNTGQFF.

The sample holds a few counts of this clonotype. The chain is built from TRBV6-6 and TRBJ2-1; D gene ambiguous. In germline, CDR1 is MNHNY, CDR2 SVGAGI (reference sequence). The CDR3 is made up of 12 amino acids. V lost 7 bases to trimming and J lost 8 bases, with 12 bases between them. CDR3 DNA sequence: TGTGCCAGCATTACCGGTGGGCATGAGCAGTTCTTC. This gives the protein CASITGGHEQFF.

This clonotype was recorded many times. This chain uses TRBV5-5 with TRBJ2-3, with D possibly matching TRBD1 (5 bases). V dropped 1 base and J dropped 8 bases, with 5 bases sitting between them. The germline CDR1 and CDR2 sequences are SGHKS and YYEKEE (reference sequence). This CDR3 contains 11 residues. CDR3: CASSLQGTQYF. The DNA for the CDR3 is TGTGCCAGCAGCTTGCAGGGTACGCAGTATTTT.

The rearrangement uses TRBV2 and TRBJ1-1; D is ambiguous. Trimming stripped 4 bases from V and 10 bases from J, with 16 bases between. This CDR3 region has 13 residues. CDR1 is SNHLY and CDR2 is FYNNEI in the germline V gene. CDR3 DNA: TGTGCCAGCAGTGTAATAGGCGGGAGTGGAGCTTTCTTT. Residues: CASSVIGGSGAFF.

Only a few counts were recorded for this clonotype. This CDR3 reads CASSLRAGVPKNIQYF. In DNA form, the CDR3 reads TGTGCCAGCAGTTTGCGTGCGGGAGTACCAAAAAACATTCAGTACTTC. The rearrangement links TRBV6-2 or TRBV6-3 to TRBJ2-4; 7 bases line up with TRBD2. From germline, CDR1 is MNHEY and CDR2 SVGEGT. The CDR3 is made up of 16 amino acids. The V gene end was trimmed by 4 bases and the J gene end by 4 bases; junction bases not matched to a gene: 10.

This clonotype appeared a few times. The V call is TRBV6-2 or TRBV6-3, the J call TRBJ2-1; either TRBD1 or TRBD2 may fit D (5 bases each). CDR1 and CDR2 from the germline V gene are MNHEY and SVGEGT. There are 13 residues in the CDR3. V dropped 2 bases and J dropped 6 bases, with 8 bases sitting between them. This chain's CDR3 is CASSYGTGNEQFF. The CDR3, as DNA: TGTGCCAGCAGTTACGGGACGGGCAATGAGCAGTTCTTC.